A single T cell receptor beta chain is shown here with its context. Time point described: pre-sensitization, week 0. Treatment given: therapeutic diphenylcyclopropenone sensitization with weekly scalp DPC. Original data processing: From roughly 23,000 to 640,000 TCRs were found per sample, with a median of about 96,000. TCRdb called the RACE reads again in MiXCR, with one record for every CDR3 protein. TCRdb's processing, not the authors' own work, is the source of the V and J calls. The sample holds about 350,000 distinct CDR3 sequences, around 5.5% seen once. The V gene's germline CDR1 is MNHEY and CDR2 SMNVEV (reference sequence). This CDR3 region has 12 residues. Deletions cut 8 bases from V and 5 bases from J, with 7 bases between. The data were obtained in a study of human T cells and chemical hapten exposure.

The sample consisted of whole blood, taken in connection with sensitization to the hapten diphenylcyclopropenone (DPC). The V call is TRBV27, the J call TRBJ1-6; D not certain. This sequence originates from a woman younger than 30 with alopecia areata. Some clones in this sample may be carry-over from other donors' samples. The CDR3 sequence is CASAYHNSPLHF. CDR3 DNA: TGTGCCAGCGCCTACCATAATTCACCCCTCCACTTT.